This T cell receptor beta chain was recorded in a study of shared clonotypes between healthy human individuals. Overall study findings and caveats: Between a few donors, naive CD4 clonotypes were shared at a level of about 5%. Donor clonotype sharing was expected to depend on sequencing depth.

The CDR3 is 15 residues long. From germline, CDR1 is SGHTA and CDR2 FQGNSA. V lost 4 bases, J lost 6 bases, and 6 bases stayed unmatched. This clone turned up a few times. Its specificity is unknown. Participating donors were healthy, HIV-negative adults free of recent acute infections or vaccinations. Replicate sorted-subset PCRs were loaded with 150 to 250 ng DNA, about 28,000 T cell genomes. The protocol was immunoSEQ multiplex PCR, while the TCRdb copy is restricted to in-frame clones and leaves out a portion. The table has about 1.1 million clones, 77% seen once. V and J are TRBV7-2 and TRBJ1-2; TRBD1 agrees at 12 bases. The TCR was taken from a young man in good health. Some clones in this sample may be carry-over from other donors' samples. Sequenced: memory CD4+ T cells from PBMCs. The subset here: CD45RA-negative fraction. The CDR3: CASSSWDRGQNGYTF. CDR3 nucleotide sequence: TGTGCCAGCAGCTCTTGGGACAGGGGGCAGAATGGCTACACCTTC.